The T cell receptor (beta chain) described here comes from a study of cytomegalovirus exposure and HLA in healthy donors. Study-wide results and caveats: Some public TCRs appeared in many individuals, while most sequences were rare. In vitro, three CMV-associated chains proved specific for CMV antigens. Most CMV-associated TCR beta chains appeared HLA-restricted in a later analysis.

As to this clone: Its antigen remains unknown.

Germline CDR1 reads SGHRS; CDR2 reads YFSETQ. Trimming cost V 3 bases and J 0 bases, with 7 bases left between them. The CDR3 has 13 residues. 60 Vbeta and 13 Jbeta primers were used in PCR. Clones were read by immunoSEQ multiplex PCR, and TCRdb kept only the in-frame ones, dropping some. The sample includes about 180,000 clones, roughly 77% of them seen just once. Input material: PBMCs. The chain uses TRBV5-1 and TRBJ2-7, with D unresolved. This receptor was identified in a woman between 25 and 40 years old in good health and CMV-seropositive. Written as DNA, the CDR3 is TGCGCCAGCAGCTCCCGGAGCTCCTACGAGCAGTACTTC. As protein: CASSSRSSYEQYF.